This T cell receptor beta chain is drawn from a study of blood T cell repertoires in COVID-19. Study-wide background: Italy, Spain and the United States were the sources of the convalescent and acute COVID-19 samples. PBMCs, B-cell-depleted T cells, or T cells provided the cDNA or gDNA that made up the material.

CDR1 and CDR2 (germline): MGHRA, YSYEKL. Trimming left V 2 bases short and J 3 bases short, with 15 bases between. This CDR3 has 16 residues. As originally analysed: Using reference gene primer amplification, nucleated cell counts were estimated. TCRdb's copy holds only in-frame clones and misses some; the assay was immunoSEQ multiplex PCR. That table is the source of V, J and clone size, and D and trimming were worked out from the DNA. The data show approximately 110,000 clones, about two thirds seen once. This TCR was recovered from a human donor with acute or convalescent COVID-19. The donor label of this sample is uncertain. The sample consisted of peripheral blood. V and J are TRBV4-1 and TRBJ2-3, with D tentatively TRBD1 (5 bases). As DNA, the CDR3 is TGCGCCAGCAGCCAACCAGTAAGGGGATCGACAGATACGCAGTATTTT. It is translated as CASSQPVRGSTDTQYF.